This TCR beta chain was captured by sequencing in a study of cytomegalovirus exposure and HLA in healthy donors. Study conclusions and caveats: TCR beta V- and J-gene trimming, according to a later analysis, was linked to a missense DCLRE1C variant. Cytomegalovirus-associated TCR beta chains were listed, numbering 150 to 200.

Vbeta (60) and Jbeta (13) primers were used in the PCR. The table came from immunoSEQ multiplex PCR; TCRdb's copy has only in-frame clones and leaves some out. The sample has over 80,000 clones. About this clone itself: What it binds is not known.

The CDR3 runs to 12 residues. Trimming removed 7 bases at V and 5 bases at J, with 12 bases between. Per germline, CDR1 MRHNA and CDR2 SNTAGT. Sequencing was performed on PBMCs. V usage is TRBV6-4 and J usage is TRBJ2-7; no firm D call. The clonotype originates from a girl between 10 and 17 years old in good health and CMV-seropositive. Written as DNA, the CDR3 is TGTGCCAGCACTGGCAAATCCCACGAGCAGTACTTC. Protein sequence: CASTGKSHEQYF.